This T cell receptor (beta chain) was retrieved from a study of blood T cell repertoires in COVID-19. Study information: There were acute and convalescent COVID-19 samples, and they came from the United States, Italy and Spain. The analysed material was cDNA or gDNA that came from T cells, B-cell-depleted T cells, or PBMCs.

During active infection, Seattle patients enrolled and were then monitored through disease. The V gene lost 4 bases and the J gene lost 0 bases, with 10 bases spanning the gap. The germline CDR1 and CDR2 sequences are LGHNA and YNFKEQ. CDR3 length: 15 residues. Original handling: Cell counts per sample came from amplifying reference gene primers. Libraries were prepared by immunoSEQ multiplex PCR; TCRdb keeps only in-frame clonotypes and omits some of them. V and J calls and clone size are copied from that table; D and trimming were computed from the DNA. The sample contains about half a million clones, about 88% of which appear only once.

The genes are TRBV4-2 and TRBJ2-1; a possible D gene is TRBD2 (6 bases). Sequenced material: peripheral blood. The receptor comes from a man aged 18 to 29 with COVID-19, enrolled during active disease. The CDR3 here is CASSLAESSYNEQFF. CDR3 bases: TGTGCCAGCAGCCTAGCGGAGAGCTCCTACAATGAGCAGTTCTTC.